Listed below are T cell receptor beta chains from one sample, sequenced in a study of blood T cell repertoires in COVID-19. Sequencing used immunoSEQ multiplex PCR; TCRdb keeps in-frame clones, though not all of them. The table records 28,000 or so clones, approximately 86% of them present only once. The sequencing input was peripheral blood. Every receptor here comes from a human donor in a cohort sampled during active COVID-19. Both conserved end residues are part of each CDR3. A D gene is named only where the DNA matches it firmly. Clone size is not always given. Where it is, it says once, few, many or a class for expanded clones.

d_call j_call v_call clone_size cdr3_aa cdr3_nt
- TRBJ1-1 TRBV6-2/TRBV6-3 - CASSPWAGMNTEAFF TGTGCCAGCAGCCCCTGGGCAGGAATGAACACTGAAGCTTTCTTT
TRBD2 TRBJ2-3 TRBV11-1 - CASSLAGVGGMWDTQYF TGTGCCAGCAGCTTAGCGGGAGTGGGGGGGATGTGGGATACGCAGTATTTT
TRBD1 TRBJ1-1 TRBV7-2 - CASRMGTGVMNTEAFF TGTGCCAGCAGGATGGGAACAGGGGTTATGAACACTGAAGCTTTCTTT
- TRBJ2-7 TRBV19 - CASSIMDTSYEQYF TGTGCCAGTAGTATTATGGACACCTCCTACGAGCAGTACTTC
- TRBJ1-5 TRBV27 few CASSLWAGPNQPQHF TGTGCCAGCAGTTTATGGGCAGGGCCCAATCAGCCCCAGCATTTT
TRBD1 TRBJ1-6 TRBV7-2 once CASSFDRGGSPLHF TGTGCCAGCAGCTTTGACAGGGGAGGGTCACCCCTCCACTTT
- TRBJ2-7 TRBV12-3/TRBV12-4 - CASSPPGGEQYF TGTGCCAGCAGTCCCCCGGGTGGCGAGCAGTACTTC
TRBD2 TRBJ2-1 TRBV7-9 - CASRAGLAGVNEQFF TGTGCCAGCAGGGCGGGACTAGCGGGAGTCAATGAGCAGTTCTTC
- TRBJ2-3 TRBV12-3/TRBV12-4 - CASSLGGTGQYF TGTGCCAGCAGTTTGGGGGGTACGGGGCAGTATTTT
TRBD1 TRBJ1-2 TRBV20-1 - CSAPDRENTF TGCAGTGCCCCCGACAGGGAGAACACCTTC
TRBD1 TRBJ2-3 TRBV27 - CASSLEATGAGHTDTQYF TGTGCCAGCAGTTTAGAAGCCACAGGGGCAGGGCACACAGATACGCAGTATTTT
TRBD1 TRBJ2-7 TRBV28 few CASSLTGTGPLSGEQYF TGTGCCAGCAGTTTGACTGGGACAGGGCCACTATCTGGCGAGCAGTACTTC
TRBD1 TRBJ2-2 TRBV5-4 - CASSFGQGLRGGELFF TGTGCCAGCAGCTTTGGACAGGGCCTCAGGGGCGGGGAGCTGTTTTTT
TRBD1 TRBJ2-7 TRBV3-1/TRBV3-2 - CASSQEASRGTYEQYF TGTGCCAGCAGCCAAGAAGCTAGCAGGGGGACCTACGAGCAGTACTTC
TRBD1 TRBJ2-3 TRBV9 - CASSVGTGATWDTQYF TGTGCCAGCAGCGTAGGGACAGGGGCAACCTGGGATACGCAGTATTTT
TRBD1 TRBJ2-6 TRBV4-3 few CASSPGQGDTWANVLTF TGCGCCAGCAGCCCAGGACAGGGGGATACGTGGGCCAACGTCCTGACTTTC
- TRBJ2-2 TRBV2 - CASSEGALSTGELFF TGTGCCAGCAGTGAGGGGGCCTTGAGCACCGGGGAGCTGTTTTTT
TRBD2 TRBJ2-7 TRBV19 few CASSIDLTSGSVREQYF TGTGCCAGTAGTATAGACTTGACTAGCGGGAGTGTAAGGGAGCAGTACTTC
TRBD1 TRBJ1-1 TRBV3-1/TRBV3-2 - CASSLGRGRNTEAFF TGTGCCAGCAGCCTCGGGAGGGGGCGAAACACTGAAGCTTTCTTT
TRBD1 TRBJ1-5 TRBV27 - CASSTGTGGGGGNQPQHF TGTGCCAGCAGCACCGGGACAGGGGGCGGTGGTGGCAATCAGCCCCAGCATTTT
- TRBJ1-3 TRBV2 - CASSRQGPGNTIYF TGTGCCAGCAGTCGTCAGGGGCCTGGAAACACCATATATTTT
TRBD1 TRBJ2-7 TRBV9 - CASSPGTEGEQYF TGTGCCAGCAGCCCCGGGACAGAGGGCGAGCAGTACTTC
TRBD2 TRBJ2-5 TRBV7-3 - CASSPHGGARQETQYF TGTGCCAGCAGCCCTCACGGGGGGGCCCGGCAAGAGACCCAGTACTTC
TRBD2 TRBJ2-7 TRBV6-2/TRBV6-3 - CASSRASGRGEQYF TGTGCCAGCAGTCGCGCAAGCGGGAGGGGCGAGCAGTACTTC
TRBD1 TRBJ1-1 TRBV12-5 - CASGTSGGSTEAFF TGTGCTAGTGGTACCTCAGGGGGAAGTACTGAAGCTTTCTTT
- TRBJ1-5 TRBV5-5 - CASSSQGFIRNQPQHF TGTGCCAGCAGCTCGCAGGGGTTCATACGCAATCAGCCCCAGCATTTT
TRBD2 TRBJ2-7 TRBV29-1 - CSVLRGGRDEQYF TGCAGCGTCCTCCGGGGGGGGCGAGACGAGCAGTACTTC
- TRBJ2-7 TRBV5-1 once CASSFSGVGEYEQYF TGCGCCAGCAGCTTTTCGGGGGTCGGCGAATACGAGCAGTACTTC
- TRBJ1-6 TRBV4-2 once CASSPGEYNSPLHF TGTGCCAGCAGCCCCGGAGAATATAATTCACCCCTCCACTTT
TRBD2 TRBJ2-1 TRBV6-6 few CASSPPPGLAGAVYNEQFF TGTGCCAGCAGTCCCCCCCCGGGACTAGCGGGAGCGGTGTACAATGAGCAGTTCTTC
TRBD1 TRBJ2-5 TRBV28 once CASRRTGGLETQYF TGTGCCAGCAGACGGACAGGGGGACTGGAGACCCAGTACTTC
- TRBJ2-5 TRBV2 - CASSESGVAFETQYF TGTGCCAGCAGTGAATCCGGGGTTGCTTTTGAGACCCAGTACTTC
- TRBJ2-3 TRBV30 - CACNRGLSDTQYF TGTGCCTGTAACAGGGGACTCTCAGATACGCAGTATTTT
TRBD1 TRBJ2-1 TRBV5-1 - CASSPRTGANEQFF TGCGCCAGCAGCCCGCGGACAGGGGCAAATGAGCAGTTCTTC
- TRBJ2-6 TRBV29-1 once CSVEEDSGANVLTF TGCAGCGTTGAAGAAGACTCCGGGGCCAACGTCCTGACTTTC
TRBD2 TRBJ2-3 TRBV6-4 - CANTPLAGGAGTQYF TGTGCCAATACTCCTTTAGCGGGGGGTGCCGGTACGCAGTATTTT
TRBD1 TRBJ2-7 TRBV30 - CAWSAGRTGNSYEQYF TGTGCCTGGAGTGCGGGAAGGACAGGGAACTCCTACGAGCAGTACTTC
TRBD2 TRBJ2-1 TRBV6-4 - CASSAAGGAYNEQFF TGTGCCAGCAGTGCAGCGGGAGGCGCCTACAATGAGCAGTTCTTC
TRBD1 TRBJ1-2 TRBV29-1 - CSVETGDGYTF TGCAGCGTCGAGACAGGGGATGGCTACACCTTC
TRBD2 TRBJ2-1 TRBV3-1/TRBV3-2 few CASSQRAGGINEQFF TGTGCCAGCAGCCAAAGGGCGGGGGGGATCAATGAGCAGTTCTTC
TRBD2 TRBJ2-7 TRBV7-2 - CASSSGLAGPYEQYF TGTGCCAGCAGCTCAGGACTAGCGGGCCCCTACGAGCAGTACTTC
TRBD1 TRBJ1-2 TRBV4-3 few CASSQDRQGAYGYTF TGCGCCAGCAGCCAAGACCGACAGGGGGCCTATGGCTACACCTTC
TRBD1 TRBJ1-1 TRBV5-1 - CASSLDRGRVAFF TGCGCCAGCAGCCTGGACAGGGGGCGAGTGGCTTTCTTT
TRBD1 TRBJ1-3 TRBV9 - CASSPQGQGSGNTIYF TGTGCCAGCAGCCCACAGGGACAGGGCTCTGGAAACACCATATATTTT
- TRBJ1-4 TRBV3-1/TRBV3-2 - CASSQGPPSWLFF TGTGCCAGCAGCCAAGGGCCCCCTTCCTGGCTGTTTTTT
- TRBJ2-3 TRBV7-9 once CASSKGQLADTQYF TGTGCCAGCAGCAAAGGACAACTTGCGGATACGCAGTATTTT
- TRBJ2-7 TRBV3-1/TRBV3-2 - CASSQATGSSYEQYF TGTGCCAGCAGCCAAGCTACAGGGTCGTCCTACGAGCAGTACTTC
- TRBJ2-2 TRBV27 - CASSATTGTTGELFF TGTGCCAGCAGTGCAACTACAGGGACCACCGGGGAGCTGTTTTTT
TRBD2 TRBJ2-2 TRBV19 few CASSWASGRNRAGELFF TGTGCCAGTAGTTGGGCTAGCGGGAGGAATCGTGCCGGGGAGCTGTTTTTT
- TRBJ2-7 TRBV6-2/TRBV6-3 medium-sized CASSYFAYEQYF TGTGCCAGCAGTTACTTCGCCTACGAGCAGTACTTC
- TRBJ1-5 TRBV12-3/TRBV12-4 - CASSLASNQPQHF TGTGCCAGCAGTTTGGCAAGCAATCAGCCCCAGCATTTT
- TRBJ2-2 TRBV18 - CASSTTGATGELFF TGTGCCAGCTCAACGACAGGAGCCACCGGGGAGCTGTTTTTT
- TRBJ2-7 TRBV10-3 - CAISESTYEQYF TGTGCCATCAGTGAGTCCACCTACGAGCAGTACTTC
TRBD1 TRBJ1-3 TRBV5-1 few CASSLTGGRFGNTIYF TGCGCCAGCAGCTTGACAGGGGGCAGGTTTGGAAACACCATATATTTT
- TRBJ2-3 TRBV28 - CASSFARNLRDTQYF TGTGCCAGCAGTTTTGCCCGAAACCTACGGGATACGCAGTATTTT
- TRBJ1-5 TRBV19 - CASSSRTGNQPQHF TGTGCCAGTAGTTCCAGGACGGGAAATCAGCCCCAGCATTTT
- TRBJ2-1 TRBV19 - CASSFADRSYNEQFF TGTGCCAGTAGTTTCGCGGATCGCTCCTACAATGAGCAGTTCTTC
- TRBJ1-2 TRBV7-2 - CASSLSGNNGYGYTF TGTGCCAGCAGCTTAAGTGGCAACAATGGCTATGGCTACACCTTC